This T cell receptor beta chain is from a study of blood T cell repertoires in COVID-19. Study in general: The United States, Italy and Spain were the sources of the acute and convalescent COVID-19 samples. T cells, B-cell-depleted T cells, or PBMCs provided the cDNA or gDNA that served as material.

This CDR3 has 15 amino acids. The V segment lost 4 bases and the J segment 4 bases; nucleotides outside the gene matches: 6. From germline, CDR1 is SGHRS and CDR2 YFSETQ. Original processing notes: Nucleated cell number was recorded as an estimate derived from reference gene primer amplification. Sequenced by immunoSEQ multiplex PCR; TCRdb stores in-frame clones only, minus some. The DNA was the basis for D and trimming; V, J and clone size are from that table. The sample consists of about 230,000 clones, about 90% of them appearing once. This chain joins TRBV5-1 and TRBJ1-3; 9 bases match TRBD1. Sequences were obtained from peripheral blood. The TCR comes from a woman under 30 who had recovered from COVID-19. CDR3 loop: CASSTGQGAGNTIYF. The CDR3 nucleotides read TGCGCCAGCAGCACGGGACAGGGTGCCGGAAACACCATATATTTT.